This record looks at one T cell receptor beta chain sequence and its context. Its antigen remains unidentified. PCR amplification relied on 60 Vbeta primers (plus 13 Jbeta primers). Measured with immunoSEQ multiplex PCR; TCRdb has only the in-frame clones, and not every one. The sample shows around 150,000 clones, more than 75% of them seen only once. The data were obtained in a study of cytomegalovirus exposure and HLA in healthy donors. Study observations and caveats: In vitro data verified three CMV-associated chains as specific for CMV antigens. High sensitivity and specificity were reportedly achieved when the classifier diagnosed cytomegalovirus status. Highly shared sequence variants in one cluster were likely a sequencing artifact.

The CDR3 covers 15 residues. Per germline, CDR1 MNHNS and CDR2 SASEGT. V dropped 2 bases and J dropped 0 bases, with 8 bases sitting between them. Specimen: PBMCs. V and J are TRBV6-1 and TRBJ1-3, with D perhaps TRBD1 (5 bases). The receptor comes from a man between 18 and 35 years old in good health and CMV-seropositive. CDR3 bases: TGTGCCAGCAGTGAACAGGACATCTCTGGAAACACCATATATTTT. It is translated as CASSEQDISGNTIYF.